This T cell receptor (beta chain) emerged from a study of blood T cell repertoires in COVID-19. The germline V gene encodes CDR1 MNHNS and CDR2 SASEGT. J was trimmed by 6 bases and V by 0 bases; bases with no gene match: 6. This CDR3 has 16 amino acids. TCRdb's table, derived via immunoSEQ multiplex PCR, lists solely in-frame clones and lacks some. The sample includes about 160,000 clones, less than 85% of them seen just once. Patients in Seattle were enrolled during active infection, then followed longitudinally. The chain links TRBV6-1 to TRBJ2-4, with TRBD1 matching over 9 bases. The sequenced sample was peripheral blood. This TCR came from a woman aged 60 to 75 with COVID-19, enrolled during active disease. The CDR3 is CASSEAQGQGGNIQYF. DNA for the CDR3: TGTGCCAGCAGTGAAGCCCAGGGACAGGGTGGAAACATTCAGTACTTC.